Presented here are 13 T cell receptor beta chains from one specimen sequenced in a study of a mutant IDH1 vaccine in newly diagnosed glioma. Antigen specificity for these receptors is unknown. Profiling relied on immunoSEQ multiplex PCR, and the TCRdb table lists in-frame clones only, not all of them. In the table there are roughly 26,000 clones, approximately 82% of which are singletons. Time point reported: week 35, safety follow-up. Every vaccination contained 300 ug of the mutant IDH1 20-mer peptide and was paired with topical imiquimod. Material: PBMCs, obtained from a glioma patient whose treatment included an IDH1 peptide vaccine. These TCRs come from a man aged 25 to 40 with glioma.

The chain couples TRBV5-1 to TRBJ2-1, with 7 bases identical to TRBD2. Germline V lookup: CDR1 SGHRS, CDR2 YFSETQ. CDR3 length equals 14 residues. Germline trimming cut 0 bases from V and 8 bases from J; bases unmatched to any gene: 5. The CDR3, as DNA: TGCGCCAGCAGCTTGGACGGGGGGTTTGATGAGCAGTTCTTC. It encodes CASSLDGGFDEQFF.

The V call is TRBV5-1, the J call TRBJ2-5; 12 bases map to TRBD1. From germline, CDR1 is SGHRS and CDR2 YFSETQ. This CDR3 has 16 amino acids. V shed 4 bases and J 4 bases; nucleotides not matched to a gene: 8. This CDR3 is CASSPGTGGDRETQYF. The CDR3 DNA reads TGCGCCAGCAGCCCCGGGACAGGGGGCGACAGAGAGACCCAGTACTTC.

The chain has TRBV5-1 and TRBJ1-1; possible D gene TRBD1, 5 bases. Germline V gives CDR1 SGHRS, CDR2 YFSETQ. The length of the CDR3 is 15 residues. Trimming cost V 4 bases and J 0 bases, with 13 bases left between them. CDR3: CASSLLAGMNTEAFF. The CDR3 nucleotides read TGCGCCAGCAGCCTCCTCGCAGGGATGAACACTGAAGCTTTCTTT.

The rearrangement joins TRBV10-3 to TRBJ2-1; 11 nucleotides line up with TRBD2. The CDR3 runs to 17 residues. With 0 bases clipped from V and 4 bases from J, the junction kept 5 bases outside the gene matches. Germline V gives CDR1 ENHRY, CDR2 SYGVKD. The CDR3 region is CAISESGSGRDYNEQFF. CDR3 in DNA: TGTGCCATCAGTGAGTCGGGTAGCGGGAGGGATTACAATGAGCAGTTCTTC.

The chain uses TRBV19 and TRBJ1-5; D is perhaps TRBD1 (6 bases). The V gene's germline CDR1 is LNHDA and CDR2 SQIVND (reference sequence). The CDR3 runs to 15 residues. V was clipped by 10 bases and J by 0 bases, with 16 bases between them. CDR3 sequence (DNA): TGTGCCACCAAGGGCAGGGGAGATAGCAATCAGCCCCAGCATTTT. This sequence encodes CATKGRGDSNQPQHF.

The V call is TRBV4-2, the J call TRBJ1-3; D remains unclear. The CDR3 runs 16 residues. V shed 4 bases and J shed 4 bases, with 17 bases lying between them. Germline CDR1 LGHNA, CDR2 YNFKEQ. CDR3 sequence (DNA): TGTGCCAGCAGCCCCCATTCAGACAATGCCGGAAACACCATATATTTT. Residues: CASSPHSDNAGNTIYF.

The J gene is TRBJ1-6, the V gene TRBV7-2; 10 bases agree with TRBD1. Germline values: CDR1 SGHTA, CDR2 FQGNSA. The CDR3 is 15 amino acids. The ends lost 5 bases at V and 7 bases at J; junction bases unmatched: 5. Written as DNA, the CDR3 is TGTGCCAGCAGCCTTCAGACAGGGGGCAATTCACCCCTCCACTTT. This codes for CASSLQTGGNSPLHF.

The chain has TRBV7-8 and TRBJ2-7, with 8 bases fitting TRBD2. V was clipped by 5 bases and J by 7 bases; unmatched bases: 10. CDR1 and CDR2 (germline): SGHVS, FQNEAQ. The CDR3 spans 14 residues. The CDR3 reads CASSPGGGRFEQYF. In DNA form, the CDR3 reads TGTGCCAGCAGCCCAGGTGGCGGGAGGTTTGAGCAGTACTTC. Looking up the rest from reference TRBV7-8 and TRBJ2-7 gives the full variable domain: GAGVSQSPRYKVAKRGQDVALRCDPISGHVSLFWYQQALGQGPEFLTYFQNEAQLDKSGLPSDRFFAERPEGSVSTLKIQRTQQEDSAVYLCASSPGGGRFEQYFGPGTRLTVT.

This chain links TRBV7-8 with TRBJ2-5, with D uncertain. This CDR3 has 14 amino acids. The V gene lost 1 base and the J gene lost 1 base, with 7 bases spanning the gap. Germline loops: CDR1 SGHVS, CDR2 FQNEAQ. CDR3 residues: CASSLVQIQETQYF. CDR3 DNA: TGTGCCAGCAGCTTAGTACAGATCCAAGAGACCCAGTACTTC.

V usage is TRBV19 and J usage is TRBJ2-5, with a possible D match to TRBD2 (5 bases). The CDR3 is 15 amino acids. Germline V gives CDR1 LNHDA, CDR2 SQIVND (reference sequence). V gave up 1 base and J gave up 0 bases, with 9 bases separating them. As DNA, the CDR3 is TGTGCCAGTAGTATAGCTCACGGGGACCAAGAGACCCAGTACTTC. It yields the protein CASSIAHGDQETQYF.

V and J are TRBV6-5 and TRBJ2-3, with a possible D match to TRBD2 (6 bases). Deletions cut 6 bases from V and 1 base from J, with 11 bases between. Germline CDR1 is MNHEY and CDR2 is SVGAGI. CDR3 length equals 14 residues. CDR3 bases: TGTGCCAGCAGGGCGGGGCTGGGCACAGATACGCAGTATTTT. Amino acids: CASRAGLGTDTQYF.

The J gene is TRBJ2-5, the V gene TRBV4-2; 8 bases are a match to TRBD2. V lost 2 bases and J lost 4; bases outside the gene matches: 9. The CDR3 length is 16 residues. CDR1 is LGHNA and CDR2 is YNFKEQ in the germline V gene. The CDR3 bases are TGTGCCAGCAGCCAATCTAGCGGGTGGGGGGCAGAGACCCAGTACTTC. Encoded protein: CASSQSSGWGAETQYF.

This clone came up once. The chain is built from TRBV6-4 and TRBJ2-3; 10 bases map to TRBD1. Germline V gives CDR1 MRHNA, CDR2 SNTAGT. V shed 4 bases and J 6 bases; nucleotides not matched to a gene: 4. The CDR3 loop spans 14 amino acids. CDR3 bases: TGTGCCAGCAGTGGGACAGGGGGTCACGATACGCAGTATTTT. Translated, it gives CASSGTGGHDTQYF.